This T cell receptor beta chain is drawn from a study of T-cell memory formation after mild COVID-19. Regarding the study as a whole: Contracting clones localized mainly to CM and EM when CD4+ and mainly to EMRA when CD8+.

TCRdb ran MiXCR on the 5' RACE reads and lists one entry per CDR3 protein. The sample holds approximately 190,000 distinct CDR3 sequences, 18% seen once. V was clipped by 5 bases and J by 1 base; unmatched bases: 5. The length of the CDR3 is 15 residues. The V gene's germline CDR1 is SGHKS and CDR2 YYEKEE (reference sequence). As regards this clonotype: The antigen is undetermined.

The sequencing input was PBMCs or a T cell subset sorted from them (not recorded which). This TCR was sampled from an adult woman who had mild COVID-19 (a few samples of this study predate the infection). Cell type and time point are not known. The chain uses TRBV5-5 and TRBJ2-1; 8 nucleotides agree with TRBD2. The CDR3 DNA reads as TGTGCCAGCAGGACGCGGGAGGCGTCCTACAATGAGCAGTTCTTC. It is translated as CASRTREASYNEQFF.